This T cell receptor (beta chain) is drawn from a study of Tregs in tolerant kidney transplant recipients. Profiled with immunoSEQ multiplex PCR; TCRdb holds only in-frame clones, not every one. The sample yields 110,000 or so clones, roughly nine tenths seen once. This CDR3 has 16 residues. The germline V gene encodes CDR1 MGHRA and CDR2 YSYEKL. Trimming took 2 bases from V and 1 from J, leaving 12 bases between them. The source material was CD4+ T cells from blood. The chain couples TRBV4-1 to TRBJ1-3; the D gene is possibly TRBD1 (6 bases). The sequence was obtained from a human donor in good health. CDR3: CASSQLQGKSGNTIYF. The CDR3 DNA reads TGCGCCAGCAGCCAACTGCAGGGGAAGTCTGGAAACACCATATATTTT.